This TCR beta chain was captured by sequencing in a study of blood T cell repertoires in COVID-19. Trimming removed 1 base at V and 1 base at J, with 13 bases between. Germline V CDR1 and CDR2: MGHRA, YSYEKL. This CDR3 is 16 amino acids long. Authors' data handling: For nucleated cells, counts were estimated from reference gene primer amplification. TCRdb's copy holds only in-frame clones and misses some; the assay was immunoSEQ multiplex PCR. V and J calls plus clone size are reproduced from that table; the DNA served to infer D and trimming. The sample lists more than 75,000 clones; around 90% were seen once.

The sequencing input was peripheral blood. The receptor was derived from a man between 50 and 59 years old with COVID-19, enrolled during active disease. The J gene is TRBJ1-2, the V gene TRBV4-1; TRBD1 might be the D (5 bases). CDR3 protein: CASSQGVATVNYGYTF. In DNA form, the CDR3 reads TGCGCCAGCAGCCAAGGGGTCGCGACAGTTAACTATGGCTACACCTTC.